This T cell receptor (beta chain) was found in a study of PD-1 blockade in classical Hodgkin lymphoma. Findings and limits, study-wide: Undefined causes, possibly disease activity or prior therapy, underlie the repertoire differences. A significant rise in TCR diversity by C4D1 was seen for CD4+ but not CD8+ cells. As was reported, newly diagnosed patients showed lower baseline TCR diversity than healthy donors did.

The V segment lost 0 bases and the J segment 1 base; nucleotides outside the gene matches: 11. The CDR3 is 18 residues long. Germline V gene lookup returns CDR1 GTSNPN and CDR2 SVGIG (reference sequence). There was relapse after autologous stem cell transplantation in every patient, and there was variation in brentuximab vedotin exposure. Reported best responses ranged across complete response, partial response or progressive disease. Worth noting for this clone: The antigen is undetermined.

Produced via immunoSEQ multiplex PCR; TCRdb's table is partial and in-frame only. The table records 89,000 or so clones, 80% to 95% of them present only once. The TCR sequence derives from a human donor with classical Hodgkin lymphoma. The V call is TRBV30, the J call TRBJ2-1; TRBD2 matches 8 bases. Sample: peripheral blood mononuclear cells (PBMCs), taken before the second cycle of nivolumab. Here the CDR3 DNA reads TGTGCCTGGAGTGTATTTAAAGCTAGCGGGCCTTCCTACAATGAGCAGTTCTTC. This encodes CAWSVFKASGPSYNEQFF.